This T cell receptor (beta chain) was captured in a study of T cells in Graves' hyperthyroidism and ophthalmopathy. Study background: Peripheral blood was acquired at first diagnosis, ahead of any therapy whatsoever.

Exclusions: uncontrolled infection, other autoimmune disease, pregnancy, lactation. A single count supports this clonotype. The CDR3 regions of TCR beta were amplified from RNA transcripts. In the first-round RT-PCR of the TCR CDR3, the HTBI primer set was used. TCRdb re-called the multiplex PCR reads with MiXCR, one entry per CDR3 protein. The table lists over 450,000 distinct CDR3 sequences, 14% of them singletons, with around a sixth in the top ten. The CDR3 runs to 13 residues. Germline assignment: CDR1 SGHNT and CDR2 YENEEA. V was shortened by 0 bases and J by 6 bases, with 7 bases between the two germline ends.

Material: blood. The TCR was taken from a woman aged 18-35 years with Graves' hyperthyroidism. The chain couples TRBV11-3 to TRBJ2-3; no clear D gene. DNA of the CDR3: TGTGCCAGCAGCTTAGAGGACCTCGATACGCAGTATTTT. It specifies CASSLEDLDTQYF.